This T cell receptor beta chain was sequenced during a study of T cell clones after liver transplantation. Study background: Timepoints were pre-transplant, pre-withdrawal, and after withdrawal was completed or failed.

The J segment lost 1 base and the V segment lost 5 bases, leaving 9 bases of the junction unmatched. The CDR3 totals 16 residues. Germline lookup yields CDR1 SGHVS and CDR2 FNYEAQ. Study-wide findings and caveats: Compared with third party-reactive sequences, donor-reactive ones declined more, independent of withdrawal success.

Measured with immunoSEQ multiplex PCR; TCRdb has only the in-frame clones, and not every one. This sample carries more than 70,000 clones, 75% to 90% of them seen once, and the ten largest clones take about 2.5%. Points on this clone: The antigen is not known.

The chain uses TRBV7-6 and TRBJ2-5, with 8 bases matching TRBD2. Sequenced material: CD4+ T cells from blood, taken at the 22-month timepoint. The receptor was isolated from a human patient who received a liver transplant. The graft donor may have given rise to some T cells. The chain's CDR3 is CASSGRGAGPQETQYF. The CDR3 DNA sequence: TGTGCCAGCAGCGGGCGGGGGGCCGGGCCCCAAGAGACCCAGTACTTC.